This TCR beta chain was documented in a study of cytomegalovirus exposure and HLA in healthy donors. V gave up 7 bases and J gave up 4 bases, with 16 bases separating them. Germline loops: CDR1 SNHLY, CDR2 FYNNEI. CDR3 length: 14 amino acids. This PCR relied on a set of 60 Vbeta primers and 13 Jbeta primers. TCRdb's table, derived via immunoSEQ multiplex PCR, lists solely in-frame clones and lacks some. The sample table includes 130,000 to 150,000 clones. Material: PBMCs. This receptor was taken from a man aged 35 to 55 in good health and CMV-seronegative. This sequence joins TRBV2 and TRBJ2-5; possibly TRBD2 for D (6 bases). CDR3 residues: CASMRGEPRETQYF. The CDR3 nucleotides are TGTGCCAGCATGCGGGGCGAACCTCGAGAGACCCAGTACTTC.